Listed below are T cell receptor beta chains from one sample, sequenced in a study of beta chain features in type 1 diabetes. Measured with immunoSEQ multiplex PCR; TCRdb has only the in-frame clones, and not every one. Here the sample spans about 900,000 clones, roughly 15% being singletons. The sequenced material came from naive CD4+ T cells from blood. The receptors here all came from a woman aged 18-30 years in good health. Each CDR3 is given with its conserved first and last residue. Each record gives: D gene, V gene, clone size, J gene, CDR3 DNA, CDR3 protein. The D gene is left open where the match is weak. Clone size is not always given. Where it is, it says once, few, many or a class for expanded clones.

.	TRBV29-1	.	TRBJ2-2	TGCAGCGTAGCCCTCCGGGACACCGGGGAGCTGTTTTTT	CSVALRDTGELFF
.	TRBV5-4	.	TRBJ2-3	TGTGCCAGCAGCTTGGACTATAGCCGTACGCAGTATTTT	CASSLDYSRTQYF
.	TRBV9	.	TRBJ1-4	TGTGCCAGCAGCGCCGCCGCCGCGGGTAATGAAAAACTGTTTTTT	CASSAAAAGNEKLFF
TRBD2	TRBV18	.	TRBJ2-1	TGTGCCAGCTCACCACCGGGACTAGCGGGGTGGAATGAGCAGTTCTTC	CASSPPGLAGWNEQFF
TRBD2	TRBV25-1	few	TRBJ2-1	TGTGCCAGCAGCAGGGGTAGCGGGACAACGACCTACAATGAGCAGTTCTTC	CASSRGSGTTTYNEQFF
.	TRBV4-2	.	TRBJ2-3	TGTGCCAGCACCACGGGGAAAGGGTTGGCAGATACGCAGTATTTT	CASTTGKGLADTQYF
.	TRBV28	few	TRBJ2-5	TGTGCCTCGAGTTTTCGGGAGACCCAGTACTTC	CASSFRETQYF
TRBD2	TRBV9	few	TRBJ2-3	TGTGCCAGCAGCCCCATGGGGAGGGCAGATACGCAGTATTTT	CASSPMGRADTQYF
TRBD2	TRBV28	.	TRBJ2-7	TGTGCCAGCACTGGCGGGAGGAACTACGAGCAGTACTTC	CASTGGRNYEQYF
.	TRBV10-3	.	TRBJ2-5	TGTGCCATCAGTGTTGGGGGGCAAGAGACCCAGTACTTC	CAISVGGQETQYF
.	TRBV11-3	few	TRBJ1-5	TGTGCCAGCAGCCTAATCACATCCGCGGAACAGCCCCAGCATTTT	CASSLITSAEQPQHF
TRBD2	TRBV5-4	few	TRBJ2-3	TGTGCCAGCAGCTTATACCTAGCGGGATCCGGCACAGATACGCAGTATTTT	CASSLYLAGSGTDTQYF
TRBD2	TRBV4-3	.	TRBJ2-3	TGCGCCAGCAGCCAAGGGGGACTAGCGGGAGTCACAGATACGCAGTATTTT	CASSQGGLAGVTDTQYF
.	TRBV7-9	few	TRBJ2-7	TGTGCCACCAGCTTTGGGAGCTCCTACGAGCAGTACTTC	CATSFGSSYEQYF
.	TRBV5-8	.	TRBJ1-4	TGTGCCAGCAGACGATCGGGCTACACGAGTGAAAAACTGTTTTTT	CASRRSGYTSEKLFF
.	TRBV7-8	.	TRBJ2-1	TGTGCCAGCAGCATACAGCACAATGAGCAGTTCTTC	CASSIQHNEQFF
TRBD1	TRBV7-3	.	TRBJ2-5	TGTGCCAGCAGCCTAGGGGGCGAGGGGGAGACCCAGTACTTC	CASSLGGEGETQYF
TRBD2	TRBV5-4	.	TRBJ2-5	TGTGCCAGCAGTCTCGGACTAGCGGGAGCCCGGGAGACCCAGTACTTC	CASSLGLAGARETQYF
.	TRBV14	few	TRBJ1-2	TGTGCCAGCAGCCAAGGGTACTATGGCTACACCTTC	CASSQGYYGYTF
.	TRBV28	.	TRBJ1-5	TGTGCCAGCAGTTTAGGGCAGTACAATCAGCCCCAGCATTTT	CASSLGQYNQPQHF
.	TRBV2	.	TRBJ2-7	TGTGCCAGCAAGGCGAGGACGTACGAGCAGTACTTC	CASKARTYEQYF
.	TRBV27	.	TRBJ1-5	TGTGCCAGCAGTTGCGCGAGCCGTAGCAATCAGCCCCAGCATTTT	CASSCASRSNQPQHF
TRBD1	TRBV6-5	few	TRBJ2-7	TGTGCCAGCAGTTACCGGACAGGGAGCGAGCAGTACTTC	CASSYRTGSEQYF
.	TRBV28	.	TRBJ2-7	TGTGCCAGCAGCACCACAGGTTACGAGCAGTACTTC	CASSTTGYEQYF
.	TRBV6-5	few	TRBJ2-1	TGTGCCAGCAGTTACGGTTTGGGGGCTTTGTGGTTCTTC	CASSYGLGALWFF
.	TRBV10-3	few	TRBJ2-7	TGTGCCATCAGAGACTCCGGGACACCTACCTACGAGCAGTACTTC	CAIRDSGTPTYEQYF
.	TRBV28	.	TRBJ2-2	TGTGCCAGCAATCACAGGGAAACCGGGGAGCTGTTTTTT	CASNHRETGELFF
TRBD1	TRBV10-3	few	TRBJ2-7	TGTGCCATCAGTGAGCAAGGGACAGGAAAGTCCGAGCAGTACTTC	CAISEQGTGKSEQYF
TRBD1	TRBV6-6	.	TRBJ1-5	TGTGCCAGCCGACAGGGCCCCAATCAGCCCCAGCATTTT	CASRQGPNQPQHF
TRBD2	TRBV4-1	.	TRBJ2-1	TGCGCCAGCAGCCAAGAGGGGACTAGCGGGTTCAATGAGCAGTTCTTC	CASSQEGTSGFNEQFF
.	TRBV21-1	few	TRBJ2-7	TGTGCCAGCAAACCCGGGAGAAGTCGATACGAGCAGTACTTC	CASKPGRSRYEQYF